The following is a T cell receptor (beta chain) sequence with its context. This CDR3 comprises 12 residues. The V end lost 3 bases, the J end lost 6 bases, and 9 bases lay between the germline ends. Germline-derived CDR1 and CDR2 are SGDLS and YYNGEE. The record originates from a study of T cells in tumors after PD-1 blockade. Overall study: Excluded were patients with checkpoint blockade, immunosuppressants, or radiotherapy or other anti-cancer therapy within 4 weeks. Either cemiplimab 350 mg every 2 weeks or pembrolizumab 200 mg every 3 weeks was given.

Generated by immunoSEQ multiplex PCR, the TCRdb table keeps only in-frame clones and is missing some. The profile shows 30,000 to 40,000 clones, 78% of them singletons. The chain carries TRBV9 and TRBJ1-2; D call uncertain. This specimen was PBMCs, taken before anti-PD-1 treatment. This clonotype was sampled from a human donor with basal cell carcinoma. The chain's CDR3 is CASSAWKDGYTF. The DNA for the CDR3 is TGTGCCAGCAGCGCGTGGAAGGATGGCTACACCTTC. The full variable domain, rest sourced from reference TRBV9 and TRBJ1-2, is DSGVTQTPKHLITATGQRVTLRCSPRSGDLSVYWYQQSLDQGLQFLIQYYNGEERAKGNILERFSAQQFPDLHSELNLSSLELGDSALYFCASSAWKDGYTFGSGTRLTVV.